Given below is one TCR beta chain in context. The antigen is undetermined. The CDR3 totals 14 residues. V lost 5 bases and J lost 0; bases outside the gene matches: 3. Germline V gene sequence: CDR1 SNHLY, CDR2 FYNNEI. This sample's treatment: roughly 10-day PBMC culture with coronavirus spike peptide pools or control peptides (ViraFEST assay). Prior to the COVID-19 pandemic (2011-2018), the unexposed donor's CD4+ T cells were collected. This record belongs to a study of vaccination and CD4 T cells after COVID-19. Background on the study: Overlapping spike pools from SARS-CoV-2 and HCoV-NL63, HCoV-OC43 and HCoV-229E served as culture stimuli.

An Oncomine TCR Beta short-read assay was used to sequence the DNA from cultured CD4+ T cells. Investigators obtained genomic DNA by extraction from cultured CD4+ T cells. One entry per CDR3 protein results from TCRdb running MiXCR on the PCR reads. The table includes roughly 7,000 distinct CDR3 sequences, about half detected once. This TCR came from a human donor in good health. The chain combines TRBV2 with TRBJ1-1; 7 nucleotides agree with TRBD1. The specimen sequenced was CD4+ T cells from blood, cultured in vitro. The CDR3 bases are TGTGCCAGCAGTTTACAGGGGCTGAACACTGAAGCTTTCTTT. Amino acids: CASSLQGLNTEAFF. The variable domain in full, completed from reference TRBV2 and TRBJ1-1, reads EPEVTQTPSHQVTQMGQEVILRCVPISNHLYFYWYRQILGQKVEFLVSFYNNEISEKSEIFDDQFSVERPDGSNFTLKIRSTKLEDSAMYFCASSLQGLNTEAFFGQGTRLTVV.